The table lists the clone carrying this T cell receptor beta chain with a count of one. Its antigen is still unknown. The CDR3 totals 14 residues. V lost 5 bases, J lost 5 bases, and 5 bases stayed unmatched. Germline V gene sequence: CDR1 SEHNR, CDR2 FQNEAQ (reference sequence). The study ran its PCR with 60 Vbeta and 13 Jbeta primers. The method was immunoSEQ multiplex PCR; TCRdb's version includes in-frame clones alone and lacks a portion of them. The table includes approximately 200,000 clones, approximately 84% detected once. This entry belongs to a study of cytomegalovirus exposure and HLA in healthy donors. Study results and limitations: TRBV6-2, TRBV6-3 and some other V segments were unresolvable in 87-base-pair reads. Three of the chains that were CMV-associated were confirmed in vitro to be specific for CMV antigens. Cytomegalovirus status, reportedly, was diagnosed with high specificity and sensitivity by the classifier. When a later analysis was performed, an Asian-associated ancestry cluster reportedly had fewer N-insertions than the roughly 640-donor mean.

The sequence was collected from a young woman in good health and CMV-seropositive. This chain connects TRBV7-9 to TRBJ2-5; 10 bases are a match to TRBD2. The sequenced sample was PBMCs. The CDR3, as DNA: TGTGCCAGCAGCGCCAGCGGGAGGGCCGAGACCCAGTACTTC. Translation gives CASSASGRAETQYF.